Listed below are T cell receptor beta chains from one sample, sequenced in a study of blood T cell repertoires in COVID-19. Clones were sequenced by immunoSEQ multiplex PCR, and TCRdb holds only the in-frame ones, with some missing. Of 360,000 or so clones listed, around nine tenths are singletons. Sequenced input: PBMCs or T cells enriched from blood (not recorded which). These receptors were taken from a woman aged 30 to 39 who had been exposed to COVID-19. The CDR3 runs from the conserved cysteine through the conserved F or W. D genes are given only for firm matches. Some rows have no size entry. The others give once, few or many, or a class for an expanded clone.

d_call: TRBD1; v_call: TRBV24-1; j_call: TRBJ2-3; clone_size: .; cdr3_length: 18; cdr3_nt: TGTGCCACCAGTGGTAGAAACCCGGGACAGGGTTTTCAAGATACGCAGTATTTT; cdr3_aa: CATSGRNPGQGFQDTQYF
d_call: TRBD2; v_call: TRBV5-1; j_call: TRBJ2-3; clone_size: .; cdr3_length: 16; cdr3_nt: TGCGCCAGCGGGGACTTAGCGGGAGGGGTCACAGATACGCAGTATTTT; cdr3_aa: CASGDLAGGVTDTQYF
d_call: TRBD1; v_call: TRBV7-3; j_call: TRBJ2-2; clone_size: .; cdr3_length: 16; cdr3_nt: TGTGCCAGCAGCCCCCAAACAGGGGGGAACACCGGGGAGCTGTTTTTT; cdr3_aa: CASSPQTGGNTGELFF
d_call: .; v_call: TRBV19; j_call: TRBJ2-7; clone_size: .; cdr3_length: 13; cdr3_nt: TGTGCCAGTAGGGGAGCGGGTACCTACGAGCAGTACTTC; cdr3_aa: CASRGAGTYEQYF
d_call: TRBD2; v_call: TRBV10-3; j_call: TRBJ2-2; clone_size: .; cdr3_length: 15; cdr3_nt: TGTGCCATCAGGCACAGCGGGGAGGGAACCGGGGAGCTGTTTTTT; cdr3_aa: CAIRHSGEGTGELFF
d_call: TRBD1; v_call: TRBV18; j_call: TRBJ1-2; clone_size: .; cdr3_length: 15; cdr3_nt: TGTGCCAGCTCACTAACGACAGGGGGCTCGGAGGGCTACACCTTC; cdr3_aa: CASSLTTGGSEGYTF
d_call: .; v_call: TRBV6-5; j_call: TRBJ1-6; clone_size: .; cdr3_length: 15; cdr3_nt: TGTGCCAGCAGTTTTGGACATCGACCTAATTCACCCCTCCACTTT; cdr3_aa: CASSFGHRPNSPLHF
d_call: .; v_call: TRBV11-1; j_call: TRBJ2-7; clone_size: .; cdr3_length: 14; cdr3_nt: TGTGCCAGCAGACCGCGGGCAGGGGAGTACGAGCAGTACTTC; cdr3_aa: CASRPRAGEYEQYF
d_call: TRBD2; v_call: TRBV3-1/TRBV3-2; j_call: TRBJ2-1; clone_size: .; cdr3_length: 18; cdr3_nt: TGTGCCAGCAGCCAGATCTGGGGGCGGCTAGCGGGCGGAAATGAGCAGTTCTTC; cdr3_aa: CASSQIWGRLAGGNEQFF
d_call: .; v_call: TRBV6-1; j_call: TRBJ2-7; clone_size: .; cdr3_length: 15; cdr3_nt: TGTGCCAGCAGTGATAATGCAGGGGCGACCTACGAGCAGTACTTC; cdr3_aa: CASSDNAGATYEQYF
d_call: TRBD2; v_call: TRBV20-1; j_call: TRBJ2-5; clone_size: .; cdr3_length: 15; cdr3_nt: TGCAGTGCTAGTTCTAGCGGGAGGTATGAAGAGACCCAGTACTTC; cdr3_aa: CSASSSGRYEETQYF
d_call: .; v_call: TRBV15; j_call: TRBJ2-7; clone_size: .; cdr3_length: 16; cdr3_nt: TGTGCCACCAGCAAACAACGCCAGGGGAAGGTCTACGAGCAGTACTTC; cdr3_aa: CATSKQRQGKVYEQYF
d_call: TRBD2; v_call: TRBV5-1; j_call: TRBJ2-3; clone_size: .; cdr3_length: 15; cdr3_nt: TGCGCCAGCAGCTTGGACCAGGGAGGGGCGGATACGCAGTATTTT; cdr3_aa: CASSLDQGGADTQYF
d_call: .; v_call: TRBV19; j_call: TRBJ1-3; clone_size: .; cdr3_length: 16; cdr3_nt: TGTGCCAGTAGTCCTCCCCCAGGTCTCGCTGGAAACACCATATATTTT; cdr3_aa: CASSPPPGLAGNTIYF
d_call: .; v_call: TRBV27; j_call: TRBJ2-7; clone_size: .; cdr3_length: 13; cdr3_nt: TGTGCCAGCAGTGGGGAGAGCTCCTACGAGCAGTACTTC; cdr3_aa: CASSGESSYEQYF
d_call: TRBD1; v_call: TRBV9; j_call: TRBJ2-3; clone_size: .; cdr3_length: 16; cdr3_nt: TGTGCCAGCAGCCTATACGTCGGACAGGGAACAGATACGCAGTATTTT; cdr3_aa: CASSLYVGQGTDTQYF
d_call: TRBD2; v_call: TRBV4-1; j_call: TRBJ2-7; clone_size: .; cdr3_length: 17; cdr3_nt: TGCGCCAGCAGCCAAGAGTTCCTAGCGGGAGGGGTCTACGAGCAGTACTTC; cdr3_aa: CASSQEFLAGGVYEQYF
d_call: .; v_call: TRBV12-3/TRBV12-4; j_call: TRBJ1-2; clone_size: .; cdr3_length: 13; cdr3_nt: TGTGCCAGCAGTTTCACAGGGAGCTATGGCTACACCTTC; cdr3_aa: CASSFTGSYGYTF
d_call: .; v_call: TRBV30; j_call: TRBJ1-5; clone_size: .; cdr3_length: 9; cdr3_nt: TGTGCCTGGCGTCAGCCCCAGCATTTT; cdr3_aa: CAWRQPQHF
d_call: .; v_call: TRBV7-3; j_call: TRBJ1-2; clone_size: .; cdr3_length: 13; cdr3_nt: TGTGCCAGCAGCCCTGGGGCGAACTATGGCTACACCTTC; cdr3_aa: CASSPGANYGYTF
d_call: .; v_call: TRBV25-1; j_call: TRBJ1-1; clone_size: .; cdr3_length: 17; cdr3_nt: TGTGCCAGCAGAAGAAGGCCTATAGGCAGGGCGGACACTGAAGCTTTCTTT; cdr3_aa: CASRRRPIGRADTEAFF
d_call: TRBD1; v_call: TRBV5-5; j_call: TRBJ1-5; clone_size: .; cdr3_length: 14; cdr3_nt: TGTGCCAGCAGCCGGGACAGGGGAAGTCAGCCCCAGCATTTT; cdr3_aa: CASSRDRGSQPQHF
d_call: TRBD2; v_call: TRBV7-6; j_call: TRBJ2-3; clone_size: .; cdr3_length: 15; cdr3_nt: TGTGCCAGCAGCTTAGCTTTAGGACTAGCAGATACGCAGTATTTT; cdr3_aa: CASSLALGLADTQYF
d_call: .; v_call: TRBV6-5; j_call: TRBJ2-2; clone_size: .; cdr3_length: 13; cdr3_nt: TGTGCCAGCAGTACGGTGAACACCGGGGAGCTGTTTTTT; cdr3_aa: CASSTVNTGELFF
d_call: .; v_call: TRBV28; j_call: TRBJ2-7; clone_size: .; cdr3_length: 14; cdr3_nt: TGTGCCAGCGGAGATAGCGAGATTACCTACGAGCAGTACTTC; cdr3_aa: CASGDSEITYEQYF
d_call: TRBD1; v_call: TRBV3-1/TRBV3-2; j_call: TRBJ2-7; clone_size: once; cdr3_length: 14; cdr3_nt: TGTGCCAGCAGCCAAGTCCCGGGACAGGGAAAGCAGTACTTC; cdr3_aa: CASSQVPGQGKQYF
d_call: TRBD1; v_call: TRBV29-1; j_call: TRBJ1-2; clone_size: .; cdr3_length: 14; cdr3_nt: TGCAGCGTTGACCCAGTGGGGGGACAGTATGGCTACACCTTC; cdr3_aa: CSVDPVGGQYGYTF
d_call: .; v_call: TRBV28; j_call: TRBJ1-1; clone_size: .; cdr3_length: 16; cdr3_nt: TGTGCCAGCAGTTTATCTTCCGGTTCCGGGAACACTGAAGCTTTCTTT; cdr3_aa: CASSLSSGSGNTEAFF
d_call: .; v_call: TRBV5-1; j_call: TRBJ2-5; clone_size: .; cdr3_length: 14; cdr3_nt: TGCGCCAGCAGCTTGGCAGGGGACCAAGAGACCCAGTACTTC; cdr3_aa: CASSLAGDQETQYF
d_call: TRBD1; v_call: TRBV30; j_call: TRBJ1-2; clone_size: once; cdr3_length: 14; cdr3_nt: TGTGCCTGGAACCCTCGACAGGGCTGGTATGGCTACACCTTC; cdr3_aa: CAWNPRQGWYGYTF
d_call: TRBD1; v_call: TRBV9; j_call: TRBJ1-2; clone_size: .; cdr3_length: 17; cdr3_nt: TGTGCCAGCAGCGGGGTCGGGAGGGACAGGGAGGGCTATGGCTACACCTTC; cdr3_aa: CASSGVGRDREGYGYTF
d_call: TRBD2; v_call: TRBV19; j_call: TRBJ2-7; clone_size: .; cdr3_length: 16; cdr3_nt: TGTGCCAGTAGTGATGGTGCGGGAGGGTCCCTCGGCGAGCAGTACTTC; cdr3_aa: CASSDGAGGSLGEQYF
d_call: TRBD1; v_call: TRBV19; j_call: TRBJ2-7; clone_size: once; cdr3_length: 15; cdr3_nt: TGTGCCAGTAGTACCCGGGACAGGGTGAACGGCGAGCAGTACTTC; cdr3_aa: CASSTRDRVNGEQYF
d_call: TRBD1; v_call: TRBV7-9; j_call: TRBJ2-7; clone_size: .; cdr3_length: 14; cdr3_nt: TGTGCCAGCAGCTTAGGACAGGGGATATACGAGCAGTACTTC; cdr3_aa: CASSLGQGIYEQYF
d_call: TRBD2; v_call: TRBV2; j_call: TRBJ2-1; clone_size: .; cdr3_length: 14; cdr3_nt: TGTGCCAGCAGACGGACTAGCCTATACAATGAGCAGTTCTTC; cdr3_aa: CASRRTSLYNEQFF
d_call: .; v_call: TRBV5-1; j_call: TRBJ1-1; clone_size: .; cdr3_length: 14; cdr3_nt: TGCGCCAGCAGCTTGGGAACAGGGAACACTGAAGCTTTCTTT; cdr3_aa: CASSLGTGNTEAFF
d_call: .; v_call: TRBV24-1; j_call: TRBJ1-2; clone_size: .; cdr3_length: 14; cdr3_nt: TGTGCCACCAGTGATTTGGGACTATCTTATGGCTACACCTTC; cdr3_aa: CATSDLGLSYGYTF
d_call: .; v_call: TRBV7-9; j_call: TRBJ2-7; clone_size: .; cdr3_length: 12; cdr3_nt: TGTGCCAGCAGCCCTCGGGCCTACGAGCAGTACTTC; cdr3_aa: CASSPRAYEQYF
d_call: .; v_call: TRBV15; j_call: TRBJ2-7; clone_size: .; cdr3_length: 15; cdr3_nt: TGTGCCACCAGCAGAGATCTAGGGGCCACCTACGAGCAGTACTTC; cdr3_aa: CATSRDLGATYEQYF
d_call: .; v_call: TRBV5-6; j_call: TRBJ1-2; clone_size: .; cdr3_length: 12; cdr3_nt: TGTGCCAGCAGCCCACCGACGGGGGGCTACACCTTC; cdr3_aa: CASSPPTGGYTF
d_call: .; v_call: TRBV27; j_call: TRBJ2-4; clone_size: .; cdr3_length: 14; cdr3_nt: TGTGCCAGCAGTTGGAGCCTAGCCAAAAACATTCAGTACTTC; cdr3_aa: CASSWSLAKNIQYF
d_call: TRBD2; v_call: TRBV28; j_call: TRBJ2-1; clone_size: .; cdr3_length: 16; cdr3_nt: TGTGCCAGCAGTTTCGTGAGCGGGAGCTCCTACAATGAGCAGTTCTTC; cdr3_aa: CASSFVSGSSYNEQFF
d_call: TRBD2; v_call: TRBV13; j_call: TRBJ2-7; clone_size: .; cdr3_length: 16; cdr3_nt: TGTGCCAGCAGCTTAGGCCCGACTAGCAGTTCCTACGAGCAGTACTTC; cdr3_aa: CASSLGPTSSSYEQYF